This TCR beta chain was observed in a study of identical twins. TCRdb processed the 5' RACE reads anew with MiXCR; each CDR3 protein has one entry. The sample lists roughly 500,000 distinct CDR3 sequences; around 20% were seen once. The sample was also reused in another study, on T cells expressing NK-cell markers. As that report states: The authors derived TCR beta repertoires from sorted CD3+CD56+NKG2C+, CD3+CD56+NKG2C- and CD3+CD56-NKG2C+ T cells. In a handful of donors, dominant clonotypes made up roughly 28.3-65% of CD3+CD56-NKG2C+ cells.

The sequence was obtained from a woman aged 18-29 years in good health. Input material: CD4+ T cells sorted from blood.

CDR3 DNA sequence: TGCAGTGCTAACGCCCGAACTAACTATGGCTACACCTTC. Protein sequence: CSANARTNYGYTF. This sequence joins TRBV20-1 and TRBJ1-2; no reliable D call. The CDR3 contains 13 residues. Germline loops: CDR1 DFQATT, CDR2 SNEGSKA (reference sequence). V lost 4 bases and J lost 0, with 9 bases in between.